The clone carrying this T cell receptor (beta chain) occurred a few times. The V gene lost 4 bases and the J gene lost 1 base, with 13 bases spanning the gap. The CDR3 is 15 amino acids. The data are from a study of T-cell memory formation after mild COVID-19. TCRdb fed the 5' RACE reads into MiXCR, producing one record per CDR3 protein. The sample holds around 340,000 distinct CDR3 sequences, 13% to 15% seen once. This chain connects TRBV12-3 or TRBV12-4 to TRBJ1-1; D possibly corresponds to TRBD1 (5 bases). This TCR came from a man younger than 35 who had mild COVID-19 (a few samples of this study predate the infection). Cell type and time point are not known. The sample comprised PBMCs or a T cell subset sorted from them (not recorded which). CDR3 loop: CASSSSRAANTEAFF. CDR3 sequence (DNA): TGTGCCAGCAGTTCAAGCAGGGCAGCGAACACTGAAGCTTTCTTT.